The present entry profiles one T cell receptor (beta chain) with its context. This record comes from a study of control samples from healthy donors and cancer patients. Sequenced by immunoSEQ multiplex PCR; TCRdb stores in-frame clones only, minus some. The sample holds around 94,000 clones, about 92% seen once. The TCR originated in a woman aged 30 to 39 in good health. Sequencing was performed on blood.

The CDR3 DNA reads as TGCGCCAGCAGCCAAGGCGACATCGAGAACACTGAAGCTTTCTTT. Its protein product is CASSQGDIENTEAFF. The V call is TRBV4-1, the J call TRBJ1-1; D gene ambiguous. The CDR3 length is 15 residues. The V and J ends lost 1 base and 1 base respectively, with 10 bases between them. Germline V gene lookup returns CDR1 MGHRA and CDR2 YSYEKL.